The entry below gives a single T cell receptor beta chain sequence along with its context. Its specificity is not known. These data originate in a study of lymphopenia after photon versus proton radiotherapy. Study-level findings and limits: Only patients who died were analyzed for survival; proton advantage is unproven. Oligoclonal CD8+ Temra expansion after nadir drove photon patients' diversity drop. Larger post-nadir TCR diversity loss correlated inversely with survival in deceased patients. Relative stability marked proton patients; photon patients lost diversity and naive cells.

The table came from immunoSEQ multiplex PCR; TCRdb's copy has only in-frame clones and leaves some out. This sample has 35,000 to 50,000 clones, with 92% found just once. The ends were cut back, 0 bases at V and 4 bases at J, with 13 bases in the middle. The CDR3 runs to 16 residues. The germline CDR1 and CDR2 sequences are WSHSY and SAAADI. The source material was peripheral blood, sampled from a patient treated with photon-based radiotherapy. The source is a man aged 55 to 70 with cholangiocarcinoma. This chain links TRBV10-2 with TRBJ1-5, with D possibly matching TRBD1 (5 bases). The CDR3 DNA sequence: TGCGCCAGCAGTGAGTCGGTCGGGGCTGGAAATCAGCCCCAGCATTTT. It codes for CASSESVGAGNQPQHF.